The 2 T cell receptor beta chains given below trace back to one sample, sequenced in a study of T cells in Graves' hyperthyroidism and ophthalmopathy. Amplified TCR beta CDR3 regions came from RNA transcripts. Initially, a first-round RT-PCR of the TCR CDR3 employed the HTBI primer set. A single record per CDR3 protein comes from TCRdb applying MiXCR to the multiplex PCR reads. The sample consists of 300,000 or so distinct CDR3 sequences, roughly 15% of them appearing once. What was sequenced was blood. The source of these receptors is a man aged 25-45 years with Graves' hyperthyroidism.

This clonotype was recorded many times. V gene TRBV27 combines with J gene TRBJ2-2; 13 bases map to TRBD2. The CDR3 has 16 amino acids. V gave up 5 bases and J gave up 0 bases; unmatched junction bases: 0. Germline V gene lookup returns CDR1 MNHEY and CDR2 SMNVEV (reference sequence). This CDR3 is CASSGLAGANTGELFF. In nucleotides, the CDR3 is TGTGCCAGCAGTGGACTAGCGGGAGCGAACACCGGGGAGCTGTTTTTT.

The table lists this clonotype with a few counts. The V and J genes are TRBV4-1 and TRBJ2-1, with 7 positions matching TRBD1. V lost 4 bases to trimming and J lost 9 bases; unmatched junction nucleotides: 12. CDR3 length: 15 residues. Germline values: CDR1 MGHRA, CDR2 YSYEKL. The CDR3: CASSPAPTGQPEQFF. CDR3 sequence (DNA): TGCGCCAGCAGCCCCGCGCCGACAGGGCAGCCTGAGCAGTTCTTC.